In its sample, the clone carrying this TCR beta chain was seen once. Libraries were prepared by immunoSEQ multiplex PCR; TCRdb keeps only in-frame clonotypes and omits some of them. Altogether roughly 73,000 clones are present, approximately 92% being singletons, with the ten largest covering 5.5% to 6.5%. This sample stems from a study of control samples from healthy donors and cancer patients. This CDR3 is built from 15 residues. The junction had 6 bases not matched to a gene; V was cut back by 4 bases and J by 5 bases. The germline V gene encodes CDR1 LNHDA and CDR2 SQIVND (reference sequence). Sequenced material: blood. The TCR originated in a woman in her fifties or sixties in good health. V is TRBV19 and J is TRBJ2-3; 10 bases align to TRBD2. The CDR3 is CASSKAGGPIDTQYF. CDR3 nucleotide sequence: TGTGCCAGTAGTAAAGCGGGAGGGCCGATAGATACGCAGTATTTT.